A single sample is the source of the 32 T cell receptor beta chains below, sequenced in a study of glioma-infiltrating T cells. The iRepertoire nested amplicon-rescue multiplex PCR amplified TCR alpha and beta CDR3s from RNA. In TCRdb, the multiplex PCR reads were re-called with MiXCR into one record per CDR3 protein. This table holds around 390,000 distinct CDR3 sequences, roughly two fifths found once. Specimen: glioma tissue, nonneoplastic brain tissue, or PBMCs (not recorded which). The receptors originated from a human donor with low-grade glioma or glioblastoma, undergoing nonglioma brain surgery, or in good health (not recorded which).

Written as DNA, the CDR3 is TGTGCCAGCAGCCCCCGGACTAGCGGGAGGGCATCAGATACGCAGTATTTT. The encoded protein is CASSPRTSGRASDTQYF. The rearrangement links TRBV6-2 or TRBV6-3 to TRBJ2-3; TRBD2 agrees at 15 bases. V was pared by 6 bases and J by 4 bases, with 8 bases of the junction left unmatched. The CDR3 runs to 17 residues. Germline CDR1 MNHEY, CDR2 SVGEGT.

A few counts support this clonotype. The chain is built from TRBV6-1 and TRBJ2-4, with 7 bases that match TRBD2. With 6 bases clipped from V and 3 bases from J, the junction kept 8 bases outside the gene matches. From germline, CDR1 is MNHNS and CDR2 SASEGT. CDR3 size: 15 residues. The CDR3 DNA follows: TGTGCCAGCAGCCCGGGGGGTGTCGTCAAAAACATTCAGTACTTC. Translated: CASSPGGVVKNIQYF.

V is TRBV6-6 and J is TRBJ1-5; D uncertain. The germline CDR1 and CDR2 sequences are MNHNY and SVGAGI (reference sequence). Trimming stripped 5 bases from V and 3 bases from J, with 14 bases between. The CDR3 loop spans 15 amino acids. CDR3 DNA sequence: TGTGCCAGCAGTATTCTCCTAGGGAACAATCAGCCCCAGCATTTT. Translating gives CASSILLGNNQPQHF.

Many counts were recorded for this clonotype. This sequence joins TRBV6-1 and TRBJ1-5; D gene unclear. This CDR3 has 14 amino acids. With 4 bases removed from V and 5 bases from J, the gap between germline ends came to 12 bases. The germline V gene has CDR1 MNHNS and CDR2 SASEGT. In nucleotides, the CDR3 is TGTGCCAGCAGTGCCGGACTAGACGATCAGCCCCAGCATTTT. The encoded protein is CASSAGLDDQPQHF.

In the case of this clonotype: Being one base from a much bigger clone, this may be a read error. The chain combines TRBV28 with TRBJ2-1; D remains ambiguous. Trimming shortened V by 6 bases and J by 8 bases, and 11 bases separated the two germline ends. CDR1 and CDR2 (germline): MDHEN, SYDVKM. CDR3 length: 12 residues. The CDR3 sequence: CASSCPGDEQFF. The CDR3 DNA follows: TGTGCCAGCAGCTGCCCGGGTGATGAGCAGTTCTTC.

The V and J genes are TRBV25-1 and TRBJ2-7, with a possible D match to TRBD2 (5 bases). V was shortened by 9 bases and J by 5 bases, with 23 bases between the two germline ends. This CDR3 has 15 residues. Germline loops: CDR1 MGHDK, CDR2 SYGVNS. CDR3 amino acids: CARVALRPTYNEQYF. CDR3 DNA: TGTGCCAGAGTAGCGCTGAGGCCAACCTACAACGAGCAGTACTTC.

In regard to this clonotype: A read error is possible here, since a much larger clone lies one base away. The chain combines TRBV20-1 with TRBJ2-1; D unclear. The J call is in doubt because the DNA end fits TRBJ2-7 better. This CDR3 has 15 residues. The germline gives CDR1 DFQATT, CDR2 SNEGSKA (reference sequence). This chain's CDR3 is CSARDAGTCTYEQYF. For the CDR3, the DNA is TGCAGTGCTAGAGATGCAGGCACGTGTACCTACGAGCAGTACTTC.

This CDR3 reads CASSISQGPNTEAFF. The DNA for the CDR3 is TGTGCCAGTAGTATCAGCCAGGGGCCGAACACTGAAGCTTTCTTT. The gene calls are TRBV19 and TRBJ1-1; tentatively, D is TRBD1 (6 bases). V was trimmed by 3 bases and J by 1 base, leaving 12 bases between them. The germline CDR1 and CDR2 sequences are LNHDA and SQIVND (reference sequence). The CDR3 length is 15 residues.

The chain is built from TRBV20-1 and TRBJ2-7, with 7 bases fitting TRBD1. Germline V gene lookup returns CDR1 DFQATT and CDR2 SNEGSKA (reference sequence). The CDR3 has 14 residues. The junction had 8 bases not matched to a gene; V was cut back by 3 bases and J by 3 bases. CDR3 coding DNA: TGCAGTGCTAGGAGGGGGCAGTCCGACTACGAGCAGTACTTC. Encoded protein: CSARRGQSDYEQYF.

The table lists this clonotype with many counts. The J gene is TRBJ2-7, the V gene TRBV7-2; 7 nucleotides line up with TRBD1. The V segment lost 5 bases and the J segment 0 bases; nucleotides outside the gene matches: 4. Germline V CDR1 and CDR2: SGHTA, FQGNSA. The CDR3 consists of 14 residues. For the CDR3, the DNA is TGTGCCAGCAGCGAGGACAGGTTCTCCTACGAGCAGTACTTC. Its translation is CASSEDRFSYEQYF.

This clonotype was counted only a few times. The chain has TRBV28 and TRBJ1-2, with D possibly matching TRBD1 (6 bases). CDR3 size: 16 residues. CDR1 and CDR2 (germline): MDHEN, SYDVKM. The V gene lost 6 bases and the J gene lost 3 bases, with 20 bases spanning the gap. CDR3: CASSPGDRIIHYGYTF. Written as DNA, the CDR3 is TGTGCCAGCAGCCCCGGAGACAGGATCATCCACTATGGCTACACCTTC.

This chain connects TRBV7-2 to TRBJ1-2, with unresolved D. There are 14 residues in the CDR3. Germline assignment: CDR1 SGHTA and CDR2 FQGNSA. V lost 1 base and J 3 bases, leaving 9 bases between the germline ends. The CDR3 DNA reads TGTGCCAGCAGCTTAGTCGGGCATGACTATGGCTACACCTTC. Translated: CASSLVGHDYGYTF. Full variable domain (missing parts from reference TRBV7-2 and TRBJ1-2): GAGVSQSPSNKVTEKGKDVELRCDPISGHTALYWYRQSLGQGLEFLIYFQGNSAPDKSGLPSDRFSAERTGGSVSTLTIQRTQQEDSAVYLCASSLVGHDYGYTFGSGTRLTVV.

The chain carries TRBV20-1 and TRBJ2-1; 13 nucleotides agree with TRBD2. The CDR3 length is 19 residues. Germline V gene sequence: CDR1 DFQATT, CDR2 SNEGSKA (reference sequence). V trimming: 4 bases; J trimming: 0 bases; junction bases outside the gene matches: 12. In nucleotides, the CDR3 is TGCAGTGCTAACTCCGGGACTAGCGGGACGGAGAGCTCCTACAATGAGCAGTTCTTC. Amino acid sequence: CSANSGTSGTESSYNEQFF.

A few counts support this clonotype. One base away lies a much larger clone, so this may be a sequencing read error. This rearrangement joins TRBV7-2 to TRBJ1-1; unclear D gene. Germline V gives CDR1 SGHTA, CDR2 FQGNSA. V lost 3 bases and J lost 4, with 12 bases in between. There are 14 residues in the CDR3. CDR3 coding DNA: TGTGCCAGCAGCTTCCGGATAGCCCCCACTGAAGCTTTCTTT. Translated, it gives CASSFRIAPTEAFF. Based on the CDR3 plus reference TRBV7-2 and TRBJ1-1, the full variable domain is GAGVSQSPSNKVTEKGKDVELRCDPISGHTALYWYRQSLGQGLEFLIYFQGNSAPDKSGLPSDRFSAERTGGSVSTLTIQRTQQEDSAVYLCASSFRIAPTEAFFGQGTRLTVV.

The sample holds a few counts of this clonotype. The V call is TRBV15, the J call TRBJ2-1; no definite D call. Germline values: CDR1 LNHNV, CDR2 YYDKDF (reference sequence). Trimming took off 0 bases at V and 9 bases at J, with 15 bases between the two ends. The CDR3 length is 15 residues. The DNA for the CDR3 is TGTGCCACCAGCAGAGATACGACTCTGGAGTCTGAGCAGTTCTTC. Residues: CATSRDTTLESEQFF.

Concerning this clonotype itself: This sequence may be a read error, since a much larger clone differs from it by one base. The chain employs TRBV19 and TRBJ1-1; tentative D call: TRBD1 (5 bases). The CDR3 sequence is 15 residues long. V lost 3 bases and J 2 bases, leaving 13 bases between the germline ends. Germline CDR1 is LNHDA and CDR2 is SQIVND (reference sequence). CDR3 amino acids: CASSMHGTINTEAFF. In DNA form, the CDR3 reads TGTGCCAGTAGTATGCACGGGACTATAAACACTGAAGCTTTCTTT.

A remark on this clonotype: The junction shows a germline mismatch at one end, possibly a read error. This chain connects TRBV20-1 to TRBJ2-7, with 8 bases identical to TRBD1. CDR3 length: 14 amino acids. Germline values: CDR1 DFQATT, CDR2 SNEGSKA (reference sequence). CDR3 in DNA: TGCAGTGCTACGGACAGGGAAAGGCTCTACAAGCAGTACTTC. It specifies CSATDRERLYKQYF.

Comments on this clonotype: At one boundary the junction diverges from the germline segment, which might be a read error. The chain is built from TRBV15 and TRBJ1-1; 7 nucleotides align to TRBD1. Germline V gives CDR1 LNHNV, CDR2 YYDKDF (reference sequence). This CDR3 is 15 amino acids long. This CDR3 reads CATSPRKTGPTEAPF. The CDR3 DNA is TGTGCCACCAGCCCGCGGAAGACAGGGCCCACTGAAGCTCCCTTT.

V is TRBV19 and J is TRBJ1-1; a possible D gene is TRBD1 (6 bases). CDR3 length: 14 amino acids. In germline, CDR1 is LNHDA, CDR2 SQIVND (reference sequence). The V end lost 5 bases, the J end lost 2 bases, and 12 bases lay between the germline ends. CDR3 nucleotides: TGTGCCAGTAGTCCGACAGGTACTAACACTGAAGCTTTCTTT. The encoded protein is CASSPTGTNTEAFF. The full variable domain, completed using reference TRBV19 and TRBJ1-1, is DGGITQSPKYLFRKEGQNVTLSCEQNLNHDAMYWYRQDPGQGLRLIYYSQIVNDFQKGDIAEGYSVSREKKESFPLTVTSAQKNPTAFYLCASSPTGTNTEAFFGQGTRLTVV.

In this sample, this clonotype turned up a few times. The rearrangement joins TRBV3-1 to TRBJ2-1; 13 bases map to TRBD2. The germline CDR1 and CDR2 sequences are LGHDT and YNNKEL (reference sequence). V was clipped by 4 bases and J by 7 bases; unmatched bases: 4. The CDR3 covers 15 residues. In DNA, the CDR3 is TGTGCCAGCAGCCTTCCGGGACTAGCGGGAAATGAGCAGTTCTTC. Translation gives CASSLPGLAGNEQFF.

Comment on this clonotype: Sequence at one end of the junction differs from germline and may be a read error. This sequence joins TRBV7-2 and TRBJ2-7; D possibly matches TRBD1 or TRBD2 (5 bases each). The germline V gene encodes CDR1 SGHTA and CDR2 FQGNSA. The CDR3 is made up of 14 amino acids. The DNA for the CDR3 is TGCGCCAGCAGCCAGGTGCTCCGGGGCAATGAGCAGTACTTC. The encoded protein is CASSQVLRGNEQYF.

Only a few counts were recorded for this clonotype. The J gene is TRBJ1-4, the V gene TRBV18, with D unresolved. The CDR3 extends over 14 amino acids. The V end lost 0 bases, the J end lost 12 bases, and 14 bases lay between the germline ends. In germline, CDR1 is KGHSH, CDR2 LQKENI. The CDR3 spells CASSPPQGAPELFF. CDR3 DNA sequence: TGTGCCAGCTCACCACCCCAAGGAGCTCCAGAACTGTTTTTT.

In the case of this clonotype: A read error may produce the germline difference seen at one junction end. This chain connects TRBV18 to TRBJ2-1; D might be TRBD2 (6 bases). CDR1 is KGHSH, CDR2 LQKENI, per germline. The CDR3 consists of 16 residues. The CDR3 coding sequence is TGTGCCAGCTCACCCCGGGGGTCCCCAGGCTACAATGACCAGTTCTTC. Protein: CASSPRGSPGYNDQFF.

This clonotype was found many times. This chain joins TRBV25-1 and TRBJ2-7; D unclear. From germline, CDR1 is MGHDK and CDR2 SYGVNS. The V gene lost 4 bases and the J gene lost 4 bases, with 8 bases spanning the gap. The CDR3 extends over 12 amino acids. CDR3 nucleotide sequence: TGTGCCAGCAGTGTTTCATCTTACGAGCAGTACTTC. Translated: CASSVSSYEQYF.

Concerning this clonotype itself: At one end the junction does not follow the germline gene, possibly because of a read error. The rearrangement joins TRBV6-6 to TRBJ2-1; no clear D. Germline CDR1 and CDR2: MNHNY and SVGAGI (reference sequence). The CDR3 is 15 amino acids. DNA for the CDR3: TGTGCCGGCAGTTACTCTGCGGTCTCCTACAATGGGCAGTTCTTC. Amino acid sequence: CAGSYSAVSYNGQFF.

The rearrangement links TRBV5-1 to TRBJ2-1; 10 bases match TRBD1. Germline values: CDR1 SGHRS, CDR2 YFSETQ. This CDR3 comprises 16 residues. Trimming cost V 0 bases and J 6 bases; bases outside gene matches: 6. In nucleotides, the CDR3 is TGCGCCAGCAGCTTGGATTTCAGGACAGGGGGCAATGAGCAGTTCTTC. As protein: CASSLDFRTGGNEQFF.

A word on this clonotype: This sequence may be a read error, since a much larger clone differs from it by one base. This chain links TRBV20-1 with TRBJ2-1, with TRBD2 identical over 14 bases. The CDR3 has 13 residues. Per germline, CDR1 DFQATT and CDR2 SNEGSKA (reference sequence). DNA of the CDR3: TGCACTGCTGAGGGACTAGCGGGAGACGAGCAGTTCTTC. It is translated as CTAEGLAGDEQFF.

This clonotype has a count of ten or more. V gene TRBV20-1 combines with J gene TRBJ2-7, with D unresolved. Trimming removed 5 bases at V and 0 bases at J, with 14 bases between. This CDR3 region has 14 residues. Germline V gene sequence: CDR1 DFQATT, CDR2 SNEGSKA (reference sequence). Written as DNA, the CDR3 is TGCAGTGCTTACCGACGGACCGGCTCCTACGAGCAGTACTTC. Translated, it gives CSAYRRTGSYEQYF.

This clonotype occurred a few times. The chain uses TRBV28 and TRBJ2-2; perhaps TRBD1 as D (6 bases). V gave up 4 bases and J gave up 7 bases, with 19 bases separating them. This CDR3 has 16 residues. Germline CDR1 and CDR2: MDHEN and SYDVKM. The CDR3 loop reads CASSSLFKGGVGELFF. For the CDR3, the DNA is TGTGCCAGCAGTTCCCTCTTTAAAGGGGGTGTCGGGGAGCTGTTTTTT.

The chain couples TRBV4-1 to TRBJ1-2; D is unresolved. The CDR3 has 14 residues. Per the germline V gene, CDR1 is MGHRA and CDR2 is YSYEKL. Trimming stripped 0 bases from V and 0 bases from J, with 5 bases between. CDR3 amino acids: CASSQDDTNYGYTF. DNA for the CDR3: TGCGCCAGCAGCCAAGATGATACTAACTATGGCTACACCTTC.

The sample holds many counts of this clonotype. CDR3 amino acids: CASRTFPQGGNEAFF. CDR3 nucleotide sequence: TGTGCCAGCAGAACTTTCCCTCAGGGGGGGAATGAAGCTTTCTTT. The V and J genes are TRBV6-1 and TRBJ1-1; TRBD1 matches at 7 bases. The trim removed 6 bases at V and 7 bases at J, leaving 14 bases unmatched. CDR3 length: 15 amino acids. The germline V gene has CDR1 MNHNS and CDR2 SASEGT.

This clonotype was counted ten times or more. This chain joins TRBV27 and TRBJ1-6; D gene uncertain. V shed 3 bases and J shed 7 bases, with 10 bases lying between them. Germline values: CDR1 MNHEY, CDR2 SMNVEV (reference sequence). This CDR3 comprises 14 residues. DNA of the CDR3: TGTGCCAGCAGTTTTAGGGAGTCAAATTCACCCCTCCACTTT. Translation: CASSFRESNSPLHF.